This passage covers 13 T cell receptor beta chains from one sample sequenced in a study of T cell responses to AZD1222 COVID-19 vaccine. TCRdb keeps only in-frame clones here, not all; method: immunoSEQ multiplex PCR. This table holds 90,000 to 150,000 clones, approximately 86% found once. Sequences were derived from peripheral blood, sampled on day 0 of AZD1222 vaccination. These receptor sequences come from an adult in good health.

The chain uses TRBV30 and TRBJ2-7; D may be TRBD2 (6 bases). The germline V and J ends were trimmed by 0 bases and 6 bases, with 21 bases remaining between them. Germline-derived CDR1 and CDR2 are GTSNPN and SVGIG (reference sequence). This CDR3 is built from 16 residues. The CDR3 DNA reads as TGTGCCTGGAGTGTATCGTGGGGCCGGGGGAACCCCGAGCAGTACTTC. It encodes CAWSVSWGRGNPEQYF.

The chain combines TRBV5-1 with TRBJ2-3, with D unclear. The CDR3 runs to 14 residues. Trimming pared 4 bases from V and 3 bases from J, leaving 12 bases between. Germline V lookup: CDR1 SGHRS, CDR2 YFSETQ. CDR3 bases: TGCGCCAGCAGCCGTGTCCTGGGGACAGATACGCAGTATTTT. It yields the protein CASSRVLGTDTQYF.

The chain couples TRBV9 to TRBJ1-2, with 12 bases matching TRBD1. With 0 bases clipped from V and 7 bases from J, the junction kept 7 bases outside the gene matches. CDR1 SGDLS and CDR2 YYNGEE come from the germline V gene. This CDR3 spans 16 amino acids. The CDR3 DNA reads TGTGCCAGCAGCGTAGATGCGGGACAGGGGGCCTTTGGCTACACCTTC. Amino acids: CASSVDAGQGAFGYTF.

This clone showed up just once. The chain uses TRBV27 and TRBJ1-5; D remains ambiguous. Trimming cost V 3 bases and J 3 bases, with 6 bases left between them. CDR1 and CDR2 (germline): MNHEY, SMNVEV (reference sequence). This CDR3 comprises 13 residues. Written as DNA, the CDR3 is TGTGCCAGCAGTTTTGGGAACAATCAGCCCCAGCATTTT. Translated, it gives CASSFGNNQPQHF.

This clone was detected once. This rearrangement joins TRBV25-1 to TRBJ2-7; tentative D call: TRBD2 (6 bases). Deletions cut 1 base from V and 6 bases from J, with 10 bases between. The V gene's germline CDR1 is MGHDK and CDR2 SYGVNS. The CDR3 extends over 13 amino acids. CDR3 coding DNA: TGTGCCAGCAGTGAATGGGGGGTAGCCGAGCAGTACTTC. Translation gives CASSEWGVAEQYF.

The gene calls are TRBV7-2 and TRBJ2-1, with D perhaps assigned TRBD1 or TRBD2 (8 bases each). Germline CDR1 and CDR2: SGHTA and FQGNSA. The CDR3 has 16 residues. Trimming cost V 6 bases and J 9 bases, with 24 bases left between them. The CDR3 spells CASSQGAGGGQGEQFF. The CDR3 DNA reads TGTGCCAGCAGTCAGGGGGCCGGCGGGGGGCAGGGTGAGCAGTTCTTC.

The gene calls are TRBV7-2 and TRBJ2-3; possibly TRBD1 for D (6 bases). This CDR3 comprises 14 residues. Germline lookup yields CDR1 SGHTA and CDR2 FQGNSA. V shed 3 bases and J shed 4 bases, with 11 bases lying between them. The CDR3 coding sequence is TGTGCCAGCAGCTTTACAGGGAACGCAGATACGCAGTATTTT. Translating gives CASSFTGNADTQYF.

A few counts support this clone. The chain is built from TRBV11-2 and TRBJ2-7, with D tentatively TRBD1 (6 bases). CDR3 length: 14 residues. Trimming took 1 base from V and 5 from J, leaving 12 bases between them. Germline V gene sequence: CDR1 SGHAT, CDR2 FQNNGV. The CDR3 DNA is TGTGCCAGCAGCTTAGCCCAGACAGGCCACGAGCAGTACTTC. Its protein is CASSLAQTGHEQYF.

The gene calls are TRBV5-5 and TRBJ1-6, with no clear D. CDR3 length: 16 amino acids. Trimming shortened V by 4 bases and J by 2 bases, and 13 bases separated the two germline ends. Germline CDR1 SGHKS, CDR2 YYEKEE (reference sequence). Here the CDR3 DNA reads TGTGCCAGCAGCCCCTACGCGGCTACCTATAATTCACCCCTCCACTTT. It specifies CASSPYAATYNSPLHF. Variable domain in full (rest from reference TRBV5-5 and TRBJ1-6): DAGVTQSPTHLIKTRGQQVTLRCSPISGHKSVSWYQQVLGQGPQFIFQYYEKEERGRGNFPDRFSARQFPNYSSELNVNALLLGDSALYLCASSPYAATYNSPLHFGNGTRLTVT.

The chain uses TRBV28 and TRBJ1-5; D is possibly TRBD1 (5 bases). The CDR3 has 18 amino acids. V lost 7 bases to trimming and J lost 3 bases, with 25 bases between them. CDR1 and CDR2 (germline): MDHEN, SYDVKM. The CDR3 sequence: CASNKRQSFEIPNQPQHF. CDR3 in DNA: TGTGCCAGCAATAAAAGACAGTCCTTCGAAATCCCCAATCAGCCCCAGCATTTT.

The V gene is TRBV5-4, the J gene TRBJ1-1; weak D call: TRBD1 (5 bases). Deletions cut 0 bases from V and 0 bases from J, with 9 bases between. This CDR3 is 15 amino acids long. Germline values: CDR1 SGHNT, CDR2 YYREEE (reference sequence). The CDR3 DNA is TGTGCCAGCAGCTTGGTGGGGGGGATGAACACTGAAGCTTTCTTT. Its translation is CASSLVGGMNTEAFF.

The chain uses TRBV19 and TRBJ2-1; D ambiguous. Germline values: CDR1 LNHDA, CDR2 SQIVND (reference sequence). The V end was cut by 5 bases, the J end by 3 bases, with 11 bases between. The CDR3 spans 14 residues. The CDR3 DNA reads TGTGCCAGTAGTCCCGACTCCTTCTACAATGAGCAGTTCTTC. It is translated as CASSPDSFYNEQFF.

The J gene is TRBJ1-5, the V gene TRBV28; D might be TRBD1 (6 bases). In germline, CDR1 is MDHEN, CDR2 SYDVKM. Trimming pared 5 bases from V and 2 bases from J, leaving 10 bases between. The CDR3 is made up of 14 amino acids. For the CDR3, the DNA is TGTGCCAGCAGTCGAGGGGGGGGCAATCAGCCCCAGCATTTT. Translated, it gives CASSRGGGNQPQHF.